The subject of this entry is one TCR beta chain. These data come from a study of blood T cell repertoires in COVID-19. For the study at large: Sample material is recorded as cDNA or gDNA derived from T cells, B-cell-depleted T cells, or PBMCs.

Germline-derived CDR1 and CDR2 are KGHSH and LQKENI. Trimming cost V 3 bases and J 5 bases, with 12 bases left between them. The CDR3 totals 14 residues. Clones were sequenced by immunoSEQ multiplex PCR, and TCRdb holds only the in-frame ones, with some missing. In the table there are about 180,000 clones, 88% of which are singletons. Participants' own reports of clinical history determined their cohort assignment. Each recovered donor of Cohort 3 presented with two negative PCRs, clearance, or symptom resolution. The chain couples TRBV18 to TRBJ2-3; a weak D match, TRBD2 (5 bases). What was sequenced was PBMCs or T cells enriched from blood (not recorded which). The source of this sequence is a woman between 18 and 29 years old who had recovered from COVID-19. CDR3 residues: CASSPRGSVDTQYF. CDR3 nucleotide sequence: TGTGCCAGCTCACCCCGAGGTAGCGTAGATACGCAGTATTTT.